The rows below give T cell receptor beta chains drawn from one sample of a study of blood T cells in healthy people across ages. TCRdb redid the calling of the 5' RACE reads with MiXCR, one entry per CDR3 protein. The repertoire consists of more than 1.4 million distinct CDR3 sequences, with around two fifths occurring once and the leading ten covering 6.5% to 10%. Sequencing was done on a sample of blood. The receptor set was obtained from a woman under 30 in good health. CDR3s include the opening cysteine and the closing phenylalanine or tryptophan. D genes are given only for firm matches. Size is omitted from some rows. Given values are once, few, many or a class for expanded clones.

J,V,size,D,CDR3,DNA
TRBJ1-2,TRBV27,.,.,CASSLSARLALGYTF,TGTGCCAGCAGTTTATCGGCAAGGCTAGCACTTGGCTACACCTTC
TRBJ2-7,TRBV7-9,.,TRBD1,CASSSRTGTDYEQYF,TGTGCCAGCAGCTCCAGGACAGGGACCGACTACGAGCAGTACTTC
TRBJ2-3,TRBV20-1,.,.,CSARDLEGRTTNPTDTQYF,TGCAGTGCTAGAGATCTGGAAGGACGGACGACTAATCCCACAGATACGCAGTATTTT
TRBJ1-2,TRBV7-8,once,TRBD1,CASSLEKMTGDRNSYGYTF,TGTGCCAGCAGCTTAGAAAAGATGACAGGGGACCGTAACAGCTATGGCTACACCTTC
TRBJ1-5,TRBV6-1,.,.,CASIVGGRGPQHF,TGTGCCAGCATCGTGGGGGGACGGGGGCCCCAGCATTTT
TRBJ1-1,TRBV7-9,.,.,CAITKDNPEAFF,TGTGCCATAACGAAAGACAATCCTGAAGCTTTCTTT
TRBJ2-3,TRBV5-6,.,TRBD2,CASSYKTSGGADTQYF,TGTGCCAGCAGCTACAAGACTAGCGGGGGGGCAGATACGCAGTATTTT
TRBJ1-1,TRBV3-1,.,.,CASSPRGQPNTEAFF,TGTGCCAGCAGCCCCCGTGGACAGCCGAACACTGAAGCTTTCTTT
TRBJ1-6,TRBV28,.,TRBD1,CASSLYPGQGNSPLHF,TGTGCCAGCAGTTTATATCCGGGACAGGGAAATTCACCCCTCCACTTT
TRBJ1-2,TRBV4-1,.,.,CASSQSTPGDGYTF,TGCGCCAGCAGCCAGAGCACCCCTGGGGATGGCTACACCTTC
TRBJ1-5,TRBV12-3/TRBV12-4,.,.,CASSYTGNNQPQHF,TGTGCCAGCAGTTACACAGGAAACAATCAGCCCCAGCATTTT
TRBJ1-2,TRBV6-1,.,.,CASTQDMDYTF,TGTGCCAGCACCCAAGATATGGACTACACCTTC
TRBJ1-6,TRBV6-6,.,.,CASSYGETNSPLHF,TGTGCCAGCAGTTATGGGGAAACCAATTCACCCCTCCACTTT
TRBJ2-1,TRBV12-3/TRBV12-4,.,.,CASGENEQFF,TGTGCCAGCGGAGAGAATGAGCAGTTCTTC
TRBJ1-1,TRBV12-3/TRBV12-4,.,.,CASSFGQNEAFF,TGTGCCAGCAGTTTTGGGCAGAATGAAGCTTTCTTT
TRBJ1-6,TRBV14,.,TRBD1,CASSQGQGAKNSPLHF,TGTGCCAGCAGCCAAGGACAGGGGGCCAAAAATTCACCCCTCCACTTT
TRBJ1-1,TRBV10-3,.,.,CAISESMGVGVATEAFF,TGTGCCATCAGTGAGTCGATGGGGGTTGGGGTAGCGACTGAAGCTTTCTTT
TRBJ1-1,TRBV5-1,few,.,CASSITDVNTEAFF,TGCGCCAGCAGCATTACAGACGTGAACACTGAAGCTTTCTTT
TRBJ2-5,TRBV2,.,.,CASSESSETQYF,TGTGCCAGCAGTGAGAGTAGTGAGACCCAGTACTTC
TRBJ2-7,TRBV6-5,once,.,CASSYIVASEQYF,TGTGCCAGCAGTTACATAGTAGCGAGCGAGCAGTACTTC
TRBJ2-3,TRBV6-1,.,TRBD2,CASRPLSGRVNTQYF,TGTGCCAGCAGACCTCTGAGCGGGAGGGTTAATACGCAGTATTTT
TRBJ2-7,TRBV10-3,many,.,CAISEQEDEQYF,TGTGCCATCAGTGAGCAAGAGGACGAGCAGTACTTC
TRBJ1-5,TRBV12-3/TRBV12-4,few,TRBD1,CASSFRGGQDSNQPQHF,TGTGCCAGCAGTTTCCGGGGGGGACAGGACAGCAATCAGCCCCAGCATTTT
TRBJ1-1,TRBV20-1,few,TRBD1,CSARGLRGDTEAFF,TGCAGTGCTAGAGGCCTCAGGGGGGACACTGAAGCTTTCTTT
TRBJ1-2,TRBV5-5,.,.,CASSLGLPGQSYGYTF,TGTGCCAGCAGCTTGGGACTACCGGGACAAAGCTATGGCTACACCTTC
TRBJ2-3,TRBV12-3/TRBV12-4,few,TRBD1,CASSVTGGPYTDTQYF,TGTGCCAGCAGTGTTACAGGGGGCCCCTACACAGATACGCAGTATTTT
TRBJ1-5,TRBV6-6,.,.,CASRRSTRGVGQPQHF,TGTGCCAGCAGACGTAGCACACGGGGCGTCGGCCAGCCCCAGCATTTT
TRBJ1-6,TRBV27,many,.,CASSPGRDNSPLHF,TGTGCCAGCAGCCCTGGCAGGGACAATTCACCCCTCCACTTT
TRBJ2-1,TRBV5-1,.,.,CASSRGLQEQFF,TGCGCCAGCAGCCGGGGACTCCAAGAGCAGTTCTTC
TRBJ1-1,TRBV5-1,.,.,CASGTLGTPNTEAFF,TGCGCCAGCGGGACCCTCGGGACACCGAACACTGAAGCTTTCTTT
TRBJ2-3,TRBV18,.,TRBD1,CASSPGTAPTDTQYF,TGTGCCAGCTCACCCGGGACAGCCCCTACAGATACGCAGTATTTT
TRBJ2-7,TRBV4-1,.,.,CASSQEIAPSSYEQYF,TGCGCCAGCAGCCAAGAAATTGCGCCCAGTTCCTACGAGCAGTACTTC
TRBJ2-1,TRBV7-2,.,TRBD2,CASSLARLAVNEQFF,TGTGCCAGCAGCTTAGCGCGGCTAGCGGTCAATGAGCAGTTCTTC
TRBJ2-1,TRBV5-1,.,.,CASSLGHPGNEQFF,TGCGCCAGCAGCTTGGGACACCCGGGCAATGAGCAGTTCTTC
TRBJ1-5,TRBV20-1,.,TRBD1,CSARGQGKSDQPQHF,TGCAGTGCTAGAGGACAGGGGAAATCGGATCAGCCCCAGCATTTT
TRBJ1-1,TRBV29-1,few,.,CSAGEGPTVGAFF,TGCAGCGCCGGAGAGGGGCCGACCGTGGGGGCTTTCTTT
TRBJ2-1,TRBV5-6,once,.,CASSFRKGSSYNEQFF,TGTGCCAGCAGCTTTCGGAAAGGGAGTTCCTACAATGAGCAGTTCTTC
TRBJ2-7,TRBV12-3/TRBV12-4,.,.,CASSLGLTGEQYF,TGTGCCAGCAGTTTAGGTCTGACGGGGGAGCAGTACTTC
TRBJ2-3,TRBV5-1,few,.,CASSYRAGGSTDTQYF,TGCGCCAGCAGCTATCGGGCAGGCGGTAGCACAGATACGCAGTATTTT
TRBJ2-7,TRBV10-2,.,.,CASSDRQGGYEQYF,TGCGCCAGCAGTGATAGGCAGGGAGGCTACGAGCAGTACTTC
TRBJ2-4,TRBV5-1,few,.,CASSLVAGPTAKNIQYF,TGCGCCAGCAGCTTGGTGGCAGGGCCCACAGCCAAAAACATTCAGTACTTC
TRBJ1-1,TRBV6-2/TRBV6-3,.,.,CASLAGWMNTEAFF,TGTGCCAGCCTTGCCGGGTGGATGAACACTGAAGCTTTCTTT
TRBJ2-5,TRBV20-1,.,TRBD2,CSARLASGTYQETQYF,TGCAGTGCCAGGCTCGCTAGCGGGACGTACCAAGAGACCCAGTACTTC
TRBJ1-1,TRBV9,.,TRBD1,CASRSDRGDTEAFF,TGTGCCAGCAGAAGCGACAGGGGGGATACTGAAGCTTTCTTT
TRBJ2-5,TRBV2,.,.,CASSEGIGQETQYF,TGTGCCAGCAGTGAAGGTATAGGACAAGAGACCCAGTACTTC
TRBJ1-2,TRBV7-2,.,.,CASRPTGMGTRCTF,TGTGCCAGCAGACCCACAGGGATGGGGACGCGCTGCACCTTC
TRBJ1-5,TRBV4-1,.,.,CASSQGKQPQHF,TGCGCCAGCAGCCAAGGAAAACAGCCCCAGCATTTT
TRBJ2-7,TRBV20-1,.,TRBD2,CSARDGTSGYEQYF,TGCAGTGCTAGGGACGGGACTAGCGGCTACGAGCAGTACTTC
TRBJ2-3,TRBV7-9,.,.,CASPELGAADTQYF,TGTGCCAGCCCTGAGTTGGGGGCCGCGGATACGCAGTATTTT
TRBJ2-3,TRBV29-1,.,TRBD1,CSAVDRANTDTQYF,TGCAGCGCCGTGGACAGGGCCAACACAGATACGCAGTATTTT
TRBJ2-5,TRBV27,.,TRBD1,CASGLLGQKNFKTQYF,TGTGCCAGCGGGCTCTTGGGACAGAAAAACTTCAAGACCCAGTACTTC
TRBJ1-4,TRBV5-1,few,.,CASSATGTRLSNEKLFF,TGCGCCAGCAGCGCCACCGGGACACGGTTGTCTAATGAAAAACTGTTTTTT
TRBJ2-7,TRBV7-9,.,.,CASSLGVRGEQYF,TGTGCCAGCAGCTTAGGGGTGCGAGGCGAGCAGTACTTC
TRBJ1-1,TRBV6-5,few,TRBD1,CASSRDREAFF,TGTGCCAGCAGCAGGGACAGAGAAGCTTTCTTT
TRBJ2-3,TRBV2,once,TRBD1,CASSIQGEMDTQYF,TGTGCCAGCAGCATACAGGGGGAAATGGATACGCAGTATTTT